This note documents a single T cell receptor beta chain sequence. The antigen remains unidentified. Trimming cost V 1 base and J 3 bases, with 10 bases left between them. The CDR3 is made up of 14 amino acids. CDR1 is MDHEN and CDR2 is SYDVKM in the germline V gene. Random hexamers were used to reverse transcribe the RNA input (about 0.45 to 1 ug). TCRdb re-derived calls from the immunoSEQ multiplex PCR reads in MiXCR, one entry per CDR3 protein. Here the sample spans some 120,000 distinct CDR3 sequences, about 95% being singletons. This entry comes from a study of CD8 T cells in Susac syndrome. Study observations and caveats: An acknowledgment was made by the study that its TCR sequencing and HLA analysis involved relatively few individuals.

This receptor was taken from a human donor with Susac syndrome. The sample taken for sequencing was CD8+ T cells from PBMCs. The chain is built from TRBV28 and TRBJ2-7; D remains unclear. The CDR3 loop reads CASSLLRAFYEQYF. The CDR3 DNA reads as TGTGCCAGCAGTTTATTACGGGCCTTCTACGAGCAGTACTTC.